What follows describes a single T cell receptor (beta chain). Germline CDR1 reads SGHVS; CDR2 reads FNYEAQ. The junction had 4 bases not matched to a gene; V was cut back by 1 base and J by 1 base. The CDR3 runs 16 residues. In the original processing: Reference gene primer amplification yielded estimated nucleated cell counts. Libraries were prepared by immunoSEQ multiplex PCR; TCRdb keeps only in-frame clonotypes and omits some of them. The V and J calls and clone size are taken from that table; D and trimming were inferred from the DNA. The repertoire holds 150,000 to 180,000 clones, with about 85% as singletons. This sample was taken from a study of blood T cell repertoires in COVID-19. Across the whole study: PBMCs, B-cell-depleted T cells, or T cells were the source of the cDNA or gDNA that made up the material.

The TCR sequence derives from a man aged 55 to 70 with COVID-19, enrolled during active disease. The specimen was peripheral blood. This chain links TRBV7-6 with TRBJ1-5; 7 bases are a match to TRBD1. CDR3 DNA sequence: TGTGCCAGCAGCTTAGGGCCCAGGGGGAGCAATCAGCCCCAGCATTTT. Its protein is CASSLGPRGSNQPQHF.